Listed below are T cell receptor beta chains from one sample, sequenced in a study of cytomegalovirus exposure and HLA in healthy donors. The protocol was immunoSEQ multiplex PCR, while the TCRdb copy is restricted to in-frame clones and leaves out a portion. Among about 130,000 clones, around 78% were seen once, and the ten largest hold more than 1.5%. The sequencing sample was made of PBMCs. The receptors here all came from a man in his fifties in good health and CMV-seronegative. The CDR3 runs from the conserved cysteine through the conserved F or W. The D gene is left open where the match is weak. Size is stated for part of the rows, as once, few or many counts, or as a class when the clone is expanded.

-	TRBV11-2	TRBJ1-4	-	CASSRGGSFPEKLFF	TGTGCCAGCAGCCGCGGGGGTTCTTTCCCTGAAAAACTGTTTTTT
-	TRBV5-1	TRBJ2-1	-	CASSRPGLLGNEQFF	TGCGCCAGCAGCCGGCCAGGGCTCTTGGGGAATGAGCAGTTCTTC
medium-sized	TRBV2	TRBJ1-3	-	CASSDRGYTGNTIYF	TGTGCCAGCAGTGATCGGGGGTACACTGGAAACACCATATATTTT
-	TRBV10-3	TRBJ1-4	-	CAISESSGDEKLFF	TGTGCCATCAGTGAGTCGTCAGGGGACGAAAAACTGTTTTTT
-	TRBV7-2	TRBJ2-7	TRBD1	CASSLVGTGATYEQYF	TGTGCCAGCAGCTTAGTTGGGACAGGGGCTACCTACGAGCAGTACTTC
-	TRBV6-6	TRBJ1-6	TRBD1	CASSYSGTGDSPLHF	TGTGCCAGCAGTTACTCCGGGACAGGGGATTCACCCCTCCACTTT
-	TRBV28	TRBJ1-1	TRBD1	CASSGPQGAGNTEAFF	TGTGCCAGCAGTGGTCCACAGGGGGCCGGGAACACTGAAGCTTTCTTT
-	TRBV5-4	TRBJ2-3	TRBD1	CASSTGTGTDTQYF	TGTGCCAGCAGCACCGGGACAGGCACAGATACGCAGTATTTT
-	TRBV7-9	TRBJ2-2	-	CASSLTGDGELFF	TGTGCCAGCAGCTTGACAGGAGACGGGGAGCTGTTTTTT
-	TRBV5-1	TRBJ1-1	-	CASRRGPPTEAFF	TGCGCCAGCAGACGGGGTCCCCCCACTGAAGCTTTCTTT
-	TRBV4-1	TRBJ2-7	TRBD1	CASSQGQGVISYEQYF	TGCGCCAGCAGCCAAGGACAGGGGGTGATCTCCTACGAGCAGTACTTC
-	TRBV6-5	TRBJ1-6	-	CASSQGWSNSPLHF	TGTGCCAGCAGTCAAGGTTGGAGCAATTCACCCCTCCACTTT
-	TRBV7-8	TRBJ1-6	-	CASSLFPQGRMYNSPLHF	TGTGCCAGCAGCTTATTTCCCCAGGGCAGGATGTATAATTCACCCCTCCACTTT
-	TRBV7-2	TRBJ2-1	-	CASSLSGGYTYNEQFF	TGTGCCAGCAGCTTAAGTGGGGGGTATACCTACAATGAGCAGTTCTTC
-	TRBV18	TRBJ1-6	-	CASSPTSGASPLHF	TGTGCCAGCTCACCGACAAGCGGGGCTTCACCCCTCCACTTT
-	TRBV27	TRBJ2-3	-	CASCPLGGTGIFRDTQYF	TGTGCCAGCTGCCCCCTTGGGGGTACAGGGATTTTCAGAGATACGCAGTATTTT
once	TRBV19	TRBJ2-3	TRBD2	CASSIIGTTHTDTQYF	TGTGCCAGTAGTATTATAGGGACTACCCACACGGATACGCAGTATTTT
-	TRBV9	TRBJ1-1	-	CASSPITENTEAFF	TGTGCCAGCAGCCCGATTACAGAGAACACTGAAGCTTTCTTT
-	TRBV7-9	TRBJ1-5	-	CASSSQGGQPQHF	TGTGCCAGCAGTAGCCAGGGTGGCCAGCCCCAGCATTTT
-	TRBV5-1	TRBJ2-2	-	CASSLLVTRKATGELFF	TGCGCCAGCAGCTTGTTGGTTACTAGGAAAGCAACCGGGGAGCTGTTTTTT
-	TRBV4-1	TRBJ1-1	-	CASSQVWLLNTEAFF	TGCGCCAGCAGCCAAGTTTGGCTTCTGAACACTGAAGCTTTCTTT
-	TRBV5-4	TRBJ2-1	-	CASSLKQNSYNEQFF	TGTGCCAGCAGCTTGAAACAGAACTCCTACAATGAGCAGTTCTTC
few	TRBV7-2	TRBJ2-7	-	CASSPTRESYEQYF	TGTGCCAGCAGCCCGACTAGAGAATCCTACGAGCAGTACTTC
-	TRBV5-1	TRBJ2-5	TRBD2	CASSLVPSGALRQETQYF	TGCGCCAGCAGCTTGGTGCCTAGCGGGGCGTTGAGGCAAGAGACCCAGTACTTC
-	TRBV5-1	TRBJ1-3	TRBD1	CASNLPGTGGRGNTIYF	TGCGCCAGCAACCTACCCGGGACAGGGGGCAGAGGAAACACCATATATTTT